This T cell receptor (beta chain) was recovered during a study of blood T cell repertoires in COVID-19. Sequencing was performed with immunoSEQ multiplex PCR; in TCRdb, only in-frame clones are kept and a portion is missing. Of about 140,000 clones in the sample, around four fifths were seen once. This CDR3 comprises 15 residues. CDR1 is SGDLS, CDR2 YYNGEE, per germline. Losses at the gene ends were 4 bases for V and 4 bases for J; bases not matched to a gene: 5. The sequencing sample was made of PBMCs or T cells enriched from blood (not recorded which). The clonotype originates from a man between 65 and 79 years old who had been exposed to COVID-19. This chain joins TRBV9 and TRBJ2-1; TRBD2 matches 10 bases. CDR3 sequence reads: CASSSPSGGYNEQFF. DNA of the CDR3: TGTGCCAGCAGCTCACCTAGCGGGGGTTACAATGAGCAGTTCTTC.